The 12 T cell receptor beta chains given below trace back to one sample, sequenced in a study of T cell repertoires in cytomegalovirus infection. Their specific antigens are unknown. TCRdb analysed the reads with MiXCR anew, one entry per CDR3 protein. The data hold approximately 990,000 distinct CDR3 sequences, with roughly 30% observed a single time. The sequences come from cultured CD8+ T cells from PBMCs, collected from culture after CMV antigen stimulation. Every receptor here comes from a human donor in good health (CMV status not recorded). Some clones in this sample may be carry-over from other donors' samples.

This chain joins TRBV12-3 or TRBV12-4 and TRBJ2-4; a possible D gene is TRBD1 (7 bases). The length of the CDR3 is 12 residues. The V gene lost 8 bases and the J gene lost 9 bases, with 14 bases spanning the gap. The CDR3 bases are TGTGCCAGCGGGGCAGGGGGAGGCATTCAGTACTTC. Residues: CASGAGGGIQYF.

The sample holds a few counts of this clonotype. This chain connects TRBV19 to TRBJ2-5, with D unclear. The germline gives CDR1 LNHDA, CDR2 SQIVND (reference sequence). This CDR3 region has 11 residues. Trimming pared 8 bases from V and 5 bases from J, leaving 9 bases between. The DNA of the CDR3 is TGTGCCAGTCGGCTGGAGGAGACCCAGTACTTC. Residues: CASRLEETQYF.

The chain is built from TRBV27 and TRBJ2-1; D gene ambiguous. The CDR3 consists of 15 residues. The germline CDR1 and CDR2 sequences are MNHEY and SMNVEV (reference sequence). Trimming removed 7 bases from V and 0 bases from J, with 13 bases in between. For the CDR3, the DNA is TGTGCCAGCACCAAAGACGGAAGCTCCTACAATGAGCAGTTCTTC. This encodes CASTKDGSSYNEQFF.

This clonotype came up a few times. The V gene is TRBV12-3 or TRBV12-4, the J gene TRBJ1-5, with D maybe TRBD1 (6 bases). The CDR3 extends over 15 amino acids. V lost 4 bases, J lost 2 bases, and 12 bases lay in between. The CDR3 reads CASSSAGVGNQPQHF. In DNA, the CDR3 is TGTGCCAGCAGTTCGGCAGGGGTAGGCAATCAGCCCCAGCATTTT.

This clonotype appeared once. The J gene is TRBJ2-1, the V gene TRBV7-3; D is undetermined. The CDR3 runs to 14 residues. V lost 2 bases and J 10 bases, leaving 15 bases between the germline ends. Germline CDR1 reads SGHTA; CDR2 reads FQGTGA. CDR3 sequence (DNA): TGTGCCAGCAGCTTAGAAGGGCATATAGGAGAGCAGTTCTTC. Protein: CASSLEGHIGEQFF.

This clonotype showed up many times. This sequence joins TRBV7-2 and TRBJ2-5; a possible D gene is TRBD1 (6 bases). The CDR3 has 13 residues. The V gene lost 6 bases and the J gene lost 1 base, with 9 bases spanning the gap. The germline CDR1 and CDR2 sequences are SGHTA and FQGNSA. As DNA, the CDR3 is TGTGCCAGCAGATACAGGGCCCAAGAGACCCAGTACTTC. It specifies CASRYRAQETQYF. Using reference TRBV7-2 and TRBJ2-5 for the parts outside the CDR3, the full variable domain is GAGVSQSPSNKVTEKGKDVELRCDPISGHTALYWYRQSLGQGLEFLIYFQGNSAPDKSGLPSDRFSAERTGGSVSTLTIQRTQQEDSAVYLCASRYRAQETQYFGPGTRLLVL.

This clonotype was observed at least ten times. This rearrangement joins TRBV20-1 to TRBJ1-2, with D perhaps TRBD1 (6 bases). The length of the CDR3 is 12 residues. Trimming removed 6 bases from V and 5 bases from J, with 13 bases in between. In germline, CDR1 is DFQATT, CDR2 SNEGSKA (reference sequence). The CDR3 nucleotides read TGCAGTGCGCCTCGAGGGACATATGGCTACACCTTC. It is translated as CSAPRGTYGYTF.

The chain couples TRBV4-1 to TRBJ2-7; 7 bases are a match to TRBD1. The CDR3 totals 14 residues. Germline V lookup: CDR1 MGHRA, CDR2 YSYEKL. V lost 1 base to trimming and J lost 7 bases; unmatched junction nucleotides: 7. The CDR3 sequence is CASSQVTGEREQYV. In nucleotides, the CDR3 is TGCGCCAGCAGCCAAGTTACAGGGGAAAGAGAGCAGTACGTC.

This chain links TRBV4-2 with TRBJ1-5; TRBD1 matches 9 bases. The CDR3 spans 16 residues. From germline, CDR1 is LGHNA and CDR2 YNFKEQ. V trimming: 0 bases; J trimming: 5 bases; junction bases outside the gene matches: 5. The CDR3 protein is CASSQEQGAIYQPQHF. The CDR3 bases are TGTGCCAGCAGCCAAGAACAGGGGGCTATCTATCAGCCCCAGCATTTT.

In its sample, this clonotype was seen a few times. The rearrangement joins TRBV12-3 or TRBV12-4 to TRBJ2-2; D unresolved. Trimming left V 4 bases short and J 6 bases short, with 24 bases between. CDR3 length: 18 residues. This CDR3 is CASSSIPIQFPGPGELFF. CDR3 DNA: TGTGCCAGCAGTTCGATCCCGATACAGTTCCCCGGGCCCGGGGAGCTGTTTTTT.

This clonotype was detected a few times. The rearrangement joins TRBV6-5 to TRBJ2-5; D remains ambiguous. There are 12 residues in the CDR3. V lost 4 bases and J 5 bases, leaving 8 bases between the germline ends. The germline V gene has CDR1 MNHEY and CDR2 SVGAGI. The DNA for the CDR3 is TGTGCCAGCAGTTTCTCCTGGGAGACCCAGTACTTC. Translating it yields CASSFSWETQYF.

The V gene is TRBV7-6, the J gene TRBJ2-3, with 10 bases identical to TRBD2. Germline V gene data show CDR1 as SGHVS and CDR2 as FNYEAQ. V gave up 5 bases and J gave up 4 bases; unmatched junction bases: 6. This CDR3 comprises 15 residues. The CDR3 coding sequence is TGTGCCAGCAGCCCAAGCGGGGGGGCGCCAGATACGCAGTATTTT. Translated: CASSPSGGAPDTQYF. The entire variable domain, with the rest obtained from reference TRBV7-6 and TRBJ2-3, is as follows: GAGVSQSPRYKVTKRGQDVALRCDPISGHVSLYWYRQALGQGPEFLTYFNYEAQQDKSGLPNDRFSAERPEGSISTLTIQRTEQRDSAMYRCASSPSGGAPDTQYFGPGTRLTVL.